Listed below are T cell receptor beta chains from one sample, sequenced in a study of blood T cell repertoires in COVID-19. Here immunoSEQ multiplex PCR was the method, and the copy in TCRdb shows in-frame clones only, minus some. The sample records approximately 76,000 clones, roughly four fifths being singletons. The sequencing sample was made of peripheral blood. The receptors originated from a man in his fifties with acute or convalescent COVID-19. CDR3s include the opening cysteine and the closing phenylalanine or tryptophan. Each record gives: J gene, D gene, clone size, V gene, CDR3 protein, CDR3 DNA. A D gene is named only where the DNA matches it firmly. Expanded clones are given a class, and other clones once, few, many or no size at all.

J gene: TRBJ2-2; D gene: TRBD1; clone size: .; V gene: TRBV6-5; CDR3 protein: CASSYLDRASTGELFF; CDR3 DNA: TGTGCCAGCAGTTACTTGGACAGGGCGTCCACCGGGGAGCTGTTTTTT
J gene: TRBJ2-3; D gene: .; clone size: .; V gene: TRBV4-3; CDR3 protein: CASSPDSFGTQYF; CDR3 DNA: TGCGCCAGCAGCCCAGACAGTTTTGGTACGCAGTATTTT
J gene: TRBJ1-6; D gene: .; clone size: .; V gene: TRBV4-2; CDR3 protein: CASTETSGVGGLSSYNSPLHF; CDR3 DNA: TGTGCCAGCACCGAGACATCCGGGGTGGGGGGTCTGAGCTCCTATAATTCACCCCTCCACTTT
J gene: TRBJ2-1; D gene: TRBD2; clone size: .; V gene: TRBV20-1; CDR3 protein: CSASSGRGNEQFF; CDR3 DNA: TGCAGTGCTAGTAGCGGGAGAGGGAATGAGCAGTTCTTC
J gene: TRBJ1-5; D gene: TRBD1; clone size: few; V gene: TRBV28; CDR3 protein: CASSFFPGDSSNQPQHF; CDR3 DNA: TGTGCCAGCAGTTTCTTCCCCGGGGACAGTAGCAATCAGCCCCAGCATTTT
J gene: TRBJ2-7; D gene: .; clone size: .; V gene: TRBV12-3/TRBV12-4; CDR3 protein: CASSFVGDYEQYF; CDR3 DNA: TGTGCCAGCAGTTTTGTAGGGGACTACGAGCAGTACTTC
J gene: TRBJ1-2; D gene: .; clone size: .; V gene: TRBV3-1/TRBV3-2; CDR3 protein: CASSPRQEVRNYGYTF; CDR3 DNA: TGTGCCAGCAGCCCCCGCCAGGAGGTCCGTAACTATGGCTACACCTTC
J gene: TRBJ2-1; D gene: .; clone size: .; V gene: TRBV29-1; CDR3 protein: CSVERQYNEQFF; CDR3 DNA: TGCAGCGTTGAACGACAGTACAATGAGCAGTTCTTC
J gene: TRBJ1-1; D gene: TRBD1; clone size: .; V gene: TRBV28; CDR3 protein: CASSLAGTVINTEAFF; CDR3 DNA: TGTGCCAGCAGTTTGGCCGGGACAGTGATTAACACTGAAGCTTTCTTT
J gene: TRBJ1-6; D gene: .; clone size: .; V gene: TRBV28; CDR3 protein: CASGGAGSHSPLHF; CDR3 DNA: TGTGCCAGCGGGGGGGCAGGGAGCCATTCACCCCTCCACTTT
J gene: TRBJ1-1; D gene: .; clone size: .; V gene: TRBV5-8; CDR3 protein: CASSLVWTAENTEAFF; CDR3 DNA: TGTGCCAGCAGCTTGGTGTGGACAGCCGAGAACACTGAAGCTTTCTTT
J gene: TRBJ2-3; D gene: TRBD1; clone size: .; V gene: TRBV10-3; CDR3 protein: CAISATGDRTDTQYF; CDR3 DNA: TGTGCCATCAGCGCTACAGGGGACAGAACAGATACGCAGTATTTT
J gene: TRBJ2-7; D gene: TRBD1; clone size: once; V gene: TRBV7-9; CDR3 protein: CASSFKSGQGTNEQYF; CDR3 DNA: TGTGCCAGCAGCTTTAAGTCGGGACAGGGGACGAACGAGCAGTACTTC
J gene: TRBJ2-7; D gene: TRBD1; clone size: few; V gene: TRBV18; CDR3 protein: CASSPEGQGASEQYF; CDR3 DNA: TGTGCCAGCTCACCCGAGGGGCAGGGGGCGAGTGAGCAGTACTTC
J gene: TRBJ1-6; D gene: .; clone size: .; V gene: TRBV4-2; CDR3 protein: CASTSSGGYNSPLHF; CDR3 DNA: TGTGCCAGCACCTCATCCGGGGGGTATAATTCACCCCTCCACTTT
J gene: TRBJ1-3; D gene: .; clone size: .; V gene: TRBV5-8; CDR3 protein: CASSLGASSGNTIYF; CDR3 DNA: TGTGCCAGCAGCTTGGGCGCTTCCTCTGGAAACACCATATATTTT
J gene: TRBJ1-5; D gene: TRBD1; clone size: .; V gene: TRBV5-1; CDR3 protein: CASSSDRNQPQHF; CDR3 DNA: TGCGCCAGCAGCTCGGACAGGAACCAGCCCCAGCATTTT
J gene: TRBJ1-4; D gene: .; clone size: .; V gene: TRBV9; CDR3 protein: CASSSTGTSNEKLFF; CDR3 DNA: TGTGCCAGCAGCTCCACCGGGACTTCTAATGAAAAACTGTTTTTT